This TCR beta chain came from a study of shared clonotypes between healthy human individuals. CD45RO-negative cells were positively selected for CCR7, leaving out terminally differentiated effector memory CD45RA+ cells. The length of the CDR3 is 14 residues. CDR1 and CDR2 (germline): LNHDA, SQIVND (reference sequence). With 4 bases removed from V and 4 bases from J, the gap between germline ends came to 13 bases. The protocol was immunoSEQ multiplex PCR, while the TCRdb copy is restricted to in-frame clones and leaves out a portion. The table records around 2,000,000 clones, around 93% of them present only once.

V and J are TRBV19 and TRBJ1-2, with D possibly matching TRBD1 (5 bases). The sequence came from a man aged 18 to 29 in good health. Some clones in this sample may be carry-over from other donors' samples. Material: naive CD8+ T cells from PBMCs. This CDR3 is CASSTFGGSYGYTF. For the CDR3, the DNA is TGTGCCAGTAGTACGTTCGGGGGAAGCTATGGCTACACCTTC.